The T cell receptor (beta chain) described here comes from a study of cytomegalovirus exposure and HLA in healthy donors. Study results and limitations: Among CMV-associated TCR beta chains, most appeared HLA-restricted in a later analysis.

Points on this clone: Its target is unknown.

The PCR made use of 60 Vbeta and 13 Jbeta primers. The protocol was immunoSEQ multiplex PCR, while the TCRdb copy is restricted to in-frame clones and leaves out a portion. Seen here are approximately 170,000 clones, roughly four fifths observed once, and the top ten hold roughly 4.3%. The CDR3 is made up of 15 amino acids. The germline gives CDR1 SGHRS, CDR2 YFSETQ. V lost 3 bases and J 7 bases, leaving 17 bases between the germline ends. The source is a man aged 50-59 years in good health and CMV-seropositive. Sequencing used PBMCs. This rearrangement joins TRBV5-1 to TRBJ2-1; a possible D gene is TRBD1 (7 bases). The CDR3 sequence: CASSSAQGGWNEQFF. CDR3 DNA sequence: TGCGCCAGCAGCTCCGCCCAGGGGGGATGGAATGAGCAGTTCTTC.